The present TCR beta chain was sequenced within a study of OX40 agonist ivuxolimab in advanced cancers. Study details: Partial responses were recorded for three patients, including one with hepatocellular carcinoma and two with cutaneous melanoma.

The CDR3 has 14 residues. The V end lost 7 bases, the J end lost 5 bases, and 17 bases lay between the germline ends. Germline V gene lookup returns CDR1 LNHDA and CDR2 SQIVND (reference sequence). This table comes from immunoSEQ multiplex PCR, and its TCRdb copy is limited to in-frame clones, with some not included. The sample lists 50,000 to 65,000 clones; roughly 88% were seen once. This sequence originates from an adult with an advanced solid tumor such as melanoma, head and neck, liver or kidney cancer. Here the sequenced sample was CD4+ or CD8+ T cells sorted from blood, taken in a trial of the OX40 agonist ivuxolimab. The chain couples TRBV19 to TRBJ1-1; unclear D gene. In DNA, the CDR3 is TGTGCCAGTACCATGTCGGGCCTGCGAACTGAAGCTTTCTTT. Its protein product is CASTMSGLRTEAFF.